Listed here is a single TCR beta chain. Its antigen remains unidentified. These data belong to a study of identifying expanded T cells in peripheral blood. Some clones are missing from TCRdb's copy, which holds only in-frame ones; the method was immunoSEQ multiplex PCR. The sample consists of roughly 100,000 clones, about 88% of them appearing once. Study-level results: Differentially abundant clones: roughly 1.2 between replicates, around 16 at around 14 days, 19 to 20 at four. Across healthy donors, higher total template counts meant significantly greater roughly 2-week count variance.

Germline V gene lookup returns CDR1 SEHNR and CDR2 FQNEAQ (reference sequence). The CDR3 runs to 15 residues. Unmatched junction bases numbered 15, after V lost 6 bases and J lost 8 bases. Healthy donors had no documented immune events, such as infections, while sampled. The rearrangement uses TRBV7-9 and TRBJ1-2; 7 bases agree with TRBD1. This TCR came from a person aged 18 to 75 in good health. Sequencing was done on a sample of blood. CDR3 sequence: CASSRGLLSDQGYTF. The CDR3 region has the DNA TGTGCCAGCAGTAGGGGGCTCTTATCCGATCAGGGCTACACCTTC.